Detailed here is one T cell receptor (beta chain). This clone was seen a single time. Its cognate antigen has yet to be identified. Base qualities are missing; no much larger clone stands one base away. The data stem from a study of blood T cell repertoires in COVID-19 (dated by TCRdb to 2018 to 2020). Some background on the complete study: The collaborator samples originated in the United States, Italy and Spain and spanned the acute and convalescent phases of COVID-19. The material from the prospective study consisted of cDNA or gDNA derived from T cells, B-cell-depleted T cells, or PBMCs. The dataset comprised deeply sampled blood TCRbeta repertoires from subjects exposed to, actively infected with, or recovered from COVID-19. A freely available public database, intended as a resource for researchers studying the immune response to SARS-CoV-2, is where the repertoires were released. Samples came from the ongoing ImmuneRACE study (first 160 participants) plus 1,254 subjects from 6 global collaborators. A de-identified subject ID, COVID-19 status, age in years and sex were almost always included in the sample metadata. Where HLA class I and class II types were available, the types were taken from metadata supplied by the sample provider, not from assay-based typing.

The paper as a whole reports these results and caveats: How much clinical and demographic metadata was included differed by source and by participant, and the metadata was provided uncurated.

The immunoSEQ Assay, a bias-controlled multiplex PCR, was used to amplify TCRbeta CDR3 regions from genomic DNA. The paper's data handling went like this. Nucleated cell counts per sample were estimated from amplification of reference gene primers within the assay. Sequence reads were collapsed and filtered to measure the absolute abundance of every unique TCRbeta CDR3 rearrangement. Productive Simpson clonality was computed per sample as the square root of Simpson's diversity index over productive rearrangements. TCRdb took over this immuneACCESS table, retaining in-frame rearrangements with V and J assigned. Such tables are incomplete; in checked studies, under half of the missing clones stem from an unresolved V gene, and the remainder is unexplained. V, J and clone size are those of that table, while D and trimming were read from the DNA. In this sample the table shows about 230,000 clones, roughly 88% of which occur a single time. The top ten hold 27% of the sample.

Collaborating institutions collected whole blood in K2EDTA tubes following their own protocols. For TCRbeta analysis, collaborator samples were shipped as frozen whole blood, as isolated PBMCs, or as DNA extracted from either sample type. Based on the germline V gene, the CDR1 and CDR2 sequences are MNHEY and SVGAGI. Counted from cysteine to phenylalanine, this CDR3 has 15 amino acids. Just the 45-base CDR3 DNA is kept, in frame starting at base 1. Trimming takes 5 bases off V and 0 bases off J; junction bases not matched to a gene: 5. The sample was peripheral blood. The receptor's source is a man between 35 and 55 years old with acute or convalescent COVID-19. The rearranged chain carries TRBV6-5 and TRBJ1-1; the central 8 bases match TRBD1. The CDR3 is CASSRTGGMNTEAFF. The nucleotide sequence reads TGTGCCAGCAGTCGAACAGGGGGGATGAACACTGAAGCTTTCTTT.